The 21 T cell receptor beta chains listed next were all sequenced from one sample in a study of shared clonotypes between healthy human individuals. CD45RO-negative cells were positively selected for CCR7, leaving out terminally differentiated effector memory CD45RA+ cells. Sequencing used immunoSEQ multiplex PCR; TCRdb keeps in-frame clones, though not all of them. Here the sample spans over 750,000 clones, around 96% being singletons. Material for sequencing was naive CD8+ T cells sorted from blood. The receptors stem from a man younger than 45 in good health.

The J gene is TRBJ1-2, the V gene TRBV6-5; possibly TRBD1 for D (5 bases). Trimming stripped 0 bases from V and 6 bases from J, with 8 bases between. This CDR3 has 13 amino acids. Germline CDR1 MNHEY, CDR2 SVGAGI. CDR3 nucleotide sequence: TGTGCCAGCAGTTACTCGGGAGGGGATGGCTACACCTTC. Its translation: CASSYSGGDGYTF.

V is TRBV5-4 and J is TRBJ2-7; D uncertain. The CDR3 contains 14 residues. Germline values: CDR1 SGHNT, CDR2 YYREEE (reference sequence). V was trimmed by 0 bases and J by 5 bases, leaving 12 bases between them. The chain's CDR3 is CASSLVGSADEQYF. The CDR3, as DNA: TGTGCCAGCAGCTTGGTTGGCAGTGCGGACGAGCAGTACTTC.

This chain links TRBV7-6 with TRBJ2-1; D remains unclear. This CDR3 has 17 residues. Per germline, CDR1 SGHVS and CDR2 FNYEAQ. With 0 bases removed from V and 3 bases from J, the gap between germline ends came to 15 bases. The CDR3 here is CASSLALPSDFYNEQFF. CDR3 coding DNA: TGTGCCAGCAGCTTAGCGCTTCCCTCCGACTTCTACAATGAGCAGTTCTTC.

The chain combines TRBV20-1 with TRBJ2-1, with D hard to call. V lost 0 bases to trimming and J lost 9 bases, with 3 bases between them. The CDR3 contains 10 residues. CDR1 DFQATT and CDR2 SNEGSKA come from the germline V gene (reference sequence). CDR3 region: CSAREIEQFF. In nucleotides, the CDR3 is TGCAGTGCTAGAGAGATTGAGCAGTTCTTC.

The chain joins TRBV9 to TRBJ2-1; D not certain. The CDR3 loop spans 14 amino acids. The germline V gene has CDR1 SGDLS and CDR2 YYNGEE. The germline V and J ends were trimmed by 0 bases and 9 bases, with 13 bases remaining between them. CDR3 in DNA: TGTGCCAGCAGCGTAGAGGGTAGCTTTAGTGAGCAGTTCTTC. Amino acid sequence: CASSVEGSFSEQFF.

This clone appeared once. Other DNA sequences in the same sample also yield this CDR3. This chain connects TRBV6-5 to TRBJ2-1; 11 bases agree with TRBD1. The CDR3 length is 14 residues. Germline V gene sequence: CDR1 MNHEY, CDR2 SVGAGI. Germline trimming cut 6 bases from V and 7 bases from J; bases unmatched to any gene: 5. The CDR3 spells CASSPGTGGNEQFF. In DNA form, the CDR3 reads TGTGCCAGCAGCCCCGGGACAGGGGGGAATGAGCAGTTCTTC.

The chain links TRBV27 to TRBJ2-7; D unresolved. Trimming stripped 7 bases from V and 3 bases from J, with 13 bases between. Germline loops: CDR1 MNHEY, CDR2 SMNVEV (reference sequence). CDR3 size: 13 residues. Here the CDR3 DNA reads TGTGCCAGCACCTCTCCCTTGGGCTACGAGCAGTACTTC. Encoded protein: CASTSPLGYEQYF.

The chain has TRBV29-1 and TRBJ2-1; D possibly corresponds to TRBD2 (6 bases). The CDR3 has 13 amino acids. The V gene lost 3 bases and the J gene lost 4 bases, with 10 bases spanning the gap. The germline CDR1 and CDR2 sequences are SQVTM and ANQGSEA. As DNA, the CDR3 is TGCAGCGTTGATGGGGAGGAGTACAATGAGCAGTTCTTC. Translation gives CSVDGEEYNEQFF.

The chain has TRBV27 and TRBJ2-3; no reliable D call. V was shortened by 0 bases and J by 6 bases, with 7 bases between the two germline ends. The CDR3 consists of 13 residues. The V gene's germline CDR1 is MNHEY and CDR2 SMNVEV (reference sequence). The CDR3 region is CASSLSLKDTQYF. CDR3 bases: TGTGCCAGCAGTTTATCCCTTAAGGATACGCAGTATTTT.

The chain combines TRBV21-1 with TRBJ1-2; the DNA was not compared with TRBD1, the D call given in the table. TRBV21-1 is noted as a pseudogene. This CDR3 is 15 amino acids long. DNA for the CDR3: TGTGCCAGCACCGAGAACTTTGACAGGCTATGTGGCTACACCTTC. Its protein is CASTENFDRLCGYTF.

This CDR3 reads CAWSEGLAGLYEQYF. DNA for the CDR3: TGTGCCTGGAGTGAGGGACTAGCGGGATTGTACGAGCAGTACTTC. The rearrangement links TRBV30 to TRBJ2-7, with TRBD2 matching over 13 bases. The germline CDR1 and CDR2 sequences are GTSNPN and SVGIG (reference sequence). V lost 1 base, J lost 4 bases, and 4 bases stayed unmatched. The CDR3 consists of 15 residues.

This chain joins TRBV11-2 and TRBJ2-1; TRBD2 agrees at 9 bases. This CDR3 comprises 13 residues. Trimming at V came to 10 bases and at J to 7 bases, leaving 8 bases not matched to a gene. CDR1 is SGHAT, CDR2 FQNNGV, per germline. This CDR3 reads CAIGTSIVNEQFF. For the CDR3, the DNA is TGTGCCATCGGGACTAGCATTGTGAATGAGCAGTTCTTC.

The rearrangement joins TRBV5-4 to TRBJ2-7, with 10 nucleotides matching TRBD2. The V and J ends lost 1 base and 3 bases, in that order; junction bases with no gene match: 4. The germline CDR1 and CDR2 sequences are SGHNT and YYREEE (reference sequence). The CDR3 loop spans 15 amino acids. CDR3 region: CASSLSSSGSYEQYF. The CDR3, as DNA: TGTGCCAGCAGCTTGTCGTCTAGCGGGAGCTACGAGCAGTACTTC.

This chain connects TRBV6-1 to TRBJ2-7; D gene uncertain. Germline assignment: CDR1 MNHNS and CDR2 SASEGT. V was pared by 4 bases and J by 2 bases, with 15 bases between. The CDR3 is 15 residues long. CDR3 nucleotides: TGTGCCAGCAGTGGTGGGCTAACCCCAACCTACGAGCAGTACTTC. As protein: CASSGGLTPTYEQYF.

The CDR3: CASSADRAANYEQYF. DNA for the CDR3: TGTGCCAGCAGCGCTGACAGGGCCGCCAACTACGAGCAGTACTTC. The chain recombines TRBV9 with TRBJ2-7, with 7 bases that match TRBD1. The CDR3 totals 15 residues. Germline assignment: CDR1 SGDLS and CDR2 YYNGEE. J was trimmed by 3 bases and V by 3 bases; bases with no gene match: 9.

The chain has TRBV7-9 and TRBJ2-1; D possibly corresponds to TRBD2 (6 bases). V lost 1 base and J 4 bases, leaving 14 bases between the germline ends. This CDR3 has 16 residues. Germline V lookup: CDR1 SEHNR, CDR2 FQNEAQ (reference sequence). The CDR3 spells CASSLGRGGPYNEQFF. CDR3 DNA sequence: TGTGCCAGCAGCTTAGGGAGGGGAGGACCGTACAATGAGCAGTTCTTC.

J is TRBJ2-3 and V is TRBV30; the D gene could be TRBD1 or TRBD2 (5 bases each). CDR1 and CDR2 from the germline V gene are GTSNPN and SVGIG (reference sequence). The CDR3 consists of 15 residues. V was cut by 7 bases and J by 3 bases, with 20 bases left in between. The CDR3 DNA sequence: TGTGCCTCCTCCAATGGACTTAAGGGGACAGATACGCAGTATTTT. Translated: CASSNGLKGTDTQYF.

The gene calls are TRBV5-1 and TRBJ2-1, with TRBD2 identical over 10 bases. This CDR3 spans 14 amino acids. The germline gives CDR1 SGHRS, CDR2 YFSETQ. V lost 4 bases and J lost 4; bases outside the gene matches: 2. The CDR3 sequence: CASSETSGYNEQFF. The CDR3 nucleotides are TGCGCCAGCAGCGAGACTAGCGGGTACAATGAGCAGTTCTTC.

For this clone: The same CDR3 can be traced to other DNA sequences in this sample. The V gene is TRBV19, the J gene TRBJ2-1; D is unresolved. The length of the CDR3 is 13 residues. Trimming cost V 3 bases and J 0 bases, with 3 bases left between them. CDR1 LNHDA and CDR2 SQIVND come from the germline V gene (reference sequence). Here the CDR3 reads CASSMSSYNEQFF. Written as DNA, the CDR3 is TGTGCCAGTAGTATGAGCTCCTACAATGAGCAGTTCTTC.

Turning to this clone: Other DNA sequences in this sample translate to the same CDR3. J is TRBJ1-5 and V is TRBV9; a weak D match, TRBD1 (6 bases). Germline-derived CDR1 and CDR2 are SGDLS and YYNGEE. This CDR3 has 15 amino acids. The V end was cut by 2 bases, the J end by 0 bases, with 9 bases between. The CDR3 bases are TGTGCCAGCAGCGTTGGGGGCAATAGCAATCAGCCCCAGCATTTT. It specifies CASSVGGNSNQPQHF.

The chain uses TRBV6-1 and TRBJ2-2, with 9 bases that match TRBD1. V lost 2 bases and J lost 0; bases outside the gene matches: 4. The CDR3 is 17 residues long. Germline CDR1 and CDR2: MNHNS and SASEGT. CDR3 protein: CASSEYRGLANTGELFF. CDR3 bases: TGTGCCAGCAGTGAATACAGGGGGCTAGCGAACACCGGGGAGCTGTTTTTT.